One sample yielded the 12 T cell receptor beta chains listed below, sequenced in a study of shared clonotypes between healthy human individuals. This table comes from immunoSEQ multiplex PCR, and its TCRdb copy is limited to in-frame clones, with some not included. Altogether more than 2,000,000 clones are present, over 85% being singletons, with the ten largest covering 0.3% to 0.4%. The sequencing input was naive CD4+ T cells from PBMCs. Subset meaning: CD45RA+ positively selected. These receptors were taken from a man aged 18 to 29 in good health. Some clones in this sample may be carry-over from other donors' samples.

V and J are TRBV29-1 and TRBJ1-2; 7 nucleotides align to TRBD1. The germline V gene encodes CDR1 SQVTM and CDR2 ANQGSEA. V was pared by 8 bases and J by 2 bases, with 20 bases of the junction left unmatched. CDR3 length: 17 residues. Here the CDR3 DNA reads TGCAGCACCTGGGGGGACAGAGGACTGGGAGCCAACTATGGCTACACCTTC. It codes for CSTWGDRGLGANYGYTF.

V and J are TRBV28 and TRBJ2-7, with unresolved D. The V end lost 6 bases, the J end lost 4 bases, and 13 bases lay between the germline ends. Germline V gives CDR1 MDHEN, CDR2 SYDVKM. The CDR3 covers 13 residues. This CDR3 reads CASRGGSLYEQYF. CDR3 coding DNA: TGTGCCAGCAGGGGTGGTAGTCTTTACGAGCAGTACTTC.

V and J are TRBV29-1 and TRBJ1-2, with TRBD1 matching over 11 bases. Germline CDR1 is SQVTM and CDR2 is ANQGSEA. Trimming removed 5 bases from V and 5 bases from J; junction bases left unmatched: 16. CDR3 length equals 17 residues. The CDR3 sequence: CSVTHAYGQGASYGYTF. In nucleotides, the CDR3 is TGCAGCGTTACACATGCCTACGGACAGGGGGCTTCATATGGCTACACCTTC.

The chain joins TRBV25-1 to TRBJ2-5; 7 bases agree with TRBD2. With the DNA end fitting TRBJ2-7 better, the J assignment may be wrong. The CDR3 covers 17 residues. Per germline, CDR1 MGHDK and CDR2 SYGVNS. CDR3 amino acids: CASSPSSGLPREYEQYF. CDR3 nucleotide sequence: TGTGCCAGCAGTCCTTCGTCGGGACTACCGAGGGAGTACGAGCAGTACTTC.

In regard to this clone: Distinct nucleotide sequences in the sample also encode this CDR3. The genes are TRBV5-1 and TRBJ2-6, with no clear D. Germline V lookup: CDR1 SGHRS, CDR2 YFSETQ. The CDR3 is 15 amino acids. Deletions cut 2 bases from V and 0 bases from J, with 6 bases between. The CDR3 DNA is TGCGCCAGCAGCTTCCGCCCCTCTGGGGCCAACGTCCTGACTTTC. Translated: CASSFRPSGANVLTF.

The J gene is TRBJ2-5, the V gene TRBV11-2, with 10 bases lining up with TRBD2. The germline V gene encodes CDR1 SGHAT and CDR2 FQNNGV. After removal of 1 base from V and 2 bases from J, the junction contained 4 bases not matched to a gene. The CDR3 extends over 16 amino acids. The CDR3 sequence: CASSLGIAGGQETQYF. The CDR3 coding sequence is TGTGCCAGCAGCTTAGGGATAGCGGGAGGACAAGAGACCCAGTACTTC. Full variable domain (rest looked up from reference TRBV11-2 and TRBJ2-5): EAGVAQSPRYKIIEKRQSVAFWCNPISGHATLYWYQQILGQGPKLLIQFQNNGVVDDSQLPKDRFSAERLKGVDSTLKIQPAKLEDSAVYLCASSLGIAGGQETQYFGPGTRLLVL.

This chain uses TRBV9 with TRBJ1-1, with 7 bases that match TRBD1. Germline CDR1 and CDR2: SGDLS and YYNGEE. V shed 3 bases, J shed 4 bases, and the junction held 12 bases outside the gene matches. The CDR3 has 16 residues. CDR3 DNA sequence: TGTGCCAGCAGCGAGGGGGCAGGGAGAAGGGGCACTGAAGCTTTCTTT. Its translation is CASSEGAGRRGTEAFF.

The chain joins TRBV18 to TRBJ2-2; D tentatively reads TRBD1 or TRBD2 (5 bases each). CDR1 is KGHSH, CDR2 LQKENI, per germline. Trimming shortened V by 4 bases and J by 4 bases, and 16 bases separated the two germline ends. This CDR3 contains 16 residues. CDR3 DNA: TGTGCCAGCTCACGAAAGGGGCAGGGAGTCACCGGGGAGCTGTTTTTT. Its translation: CASSRKGQGVTGELFF.

The V call is TRBV5-1, the J call TRBJ2-6; no clear D gene. V was shortened by 1 base and J by 1 base, with 6 bases between the two germline ends. The CDR3 has 15 amino acids. The germline V gene has CDR1 SGHRS and CDR2 YFSETQ. The CDR3 spells CASSLLESGANVLTF. The CDR3 coding sequence is TGCGCCAGCAGCTTGTTGGAATCTGGGGCCAACGTCCTGACTTTC.

The gene calls are TRBV5-6 and TRBJ1-1; D is unclear. The V end lost 1 base, the J end lost 0 bases, and 4 bases lay between the germline ends. Germline CDR1 reads SGHDT; CDR2 reads YYEEEE. The CDR3 is 13 amino acids. This CDR3 reads CASSLIMNTEAFF. In DNA form, the CDR3 reads TGTGCCAGCAGCTTGATCATGAACACTGAAGCTTTCTTT.

About this clone: The same CDR3 arises from other DNA sequences in this sample as well. The chain couples TRBV28 to TRBJ2-1; perhaps TRBD2 as D (6 bases). Germline CDR1 MDHEN, CDR2 SYDVKM. Deletions cut 3 bases from V and 7 bases from J, with 10 bases between. There are 13 residues in the CDR3. CDR3 sequence (DNA): TGTGCCAGCAGTTTCGGCCGGGGGAATGAGCAGTTCTTC. Its protein is CASSFGRGNEQFF. Full variable domain (rest looked up from reference TRBV28 and TRBJ2-1): DVKVTQSSRYLVKRTGEKVFLECVQDMDHENMFWYRQDPGLGLRLIYFSYDVKMKEKGDIPEGYSVSREKKERFSLILESASTNQTSMYLCASSFGRGNEQFFGPGTRLTVL.

The chain uses TRBV27 and TRBJ2-3; 11 nucleotides agree with TRBD2. The germline CDR1 and CDR2 sequences are MNHEY and SMNVEV (reference sequence). The CDR3 totals 18 residues. V was pared by 2 bases and J by 0 bases, with 7 bases of the junction left unmatched. The CDR3 DNA sequence: TGTGCCAGCAGTTTAGGCGGGACTAGCGGTTCTAGCACAGATACGCAGTATTTT. Translated, it gives CASSLGGTSGSSTDTQYF.